A selection of T cell receptor beta chains follows, all from one sample in a study of patients with pleural tuberculosis. In TCRdb, the reads were re-called with MiXCR into one record per CDR3 protein. The sample holds about 30,000 distinct CDR3 sequences, under 20% seen once. The sequenced sample was peripheral blood. The receptors derive from a human donor with pleural tuberculosis. The CDR3 runs from the conserved cysteine through the conserved F or W. A D gene is named only where the DNA matches it firmly. Rows may omit the clone size; those that give it use once, few, many or a size class.

clone size	V gene	J gene	D gene	CDR3 length	CDR3 protein	CDR3 DNA
many	TRBV10-1	TRBJ1-6	NA	12	CASSESRGPLHF	TGCGCCAGCAGTGAGTCAAGGGGCCCCCTCCACTTT
medium-sized	TRBV27	TRBJ2-3	NA	13	CASSPYRADTQYF	TGTGCCAGCTCCCCTTACCGAGCAGATACGCAGTATTTT
medium-sized	TRBV25-1	TRBJ2-3	NA	15	CASSEFRGPTDTQYF	TGTGCCAGCAGTGAATTTCGGGGGCCCACAGATACGCAGTATTTT
NA	TRBV6-1	TRBJ1-5	NA	15	CASGFQGFNNQPQHF	TGTGCCAGCGGCTTTCAGGGGTTTAACAATCAGCCCCAGCATTTT
many	TRBV2	TRBJ2-7	NA	14	CASSLRDSTYEQYF	TGTGCCAGCAGTCTCCGGGACTCTACCTACGAGCAGTACTTC
many	TRBV10-3	TRBJ1-2	TRBD1	17	CATYDGTGGFSDYGYTF	TGTGCCACCTACGACGGGACAGGGGGCTTTAGTGACTATGGCTACACCTTC
NA	TRBV4-2	TRBJ2-7	NA	15	CASSQAGEEKYEQYF	TGTGCCAGCAGCCAAGCAGGGGAGGAAAAGTACGAGCAGTACTTC
many	TRBV29-1	TRBJ2-1	NA	12	CSVEDLGNEQFF	TGCAGCGTTGAAGATCTGGGAAATGAGCAGTTCTTC
many	TRBV7-2	TRBJ1-5	NA	14	CASSPWLVDQPQHF	TGTGCCAGCAGCCCGTGGCTGGTGGACCAGCCCCAGCATTTT
many	TRBV7-2	TRBJ1-5	NA	15	CASSYSRQDNQPQHF	TGTGCCAGCAGCTACTCACGACAGGACAATCAGCCCCAGCATTTT
many	TRBV7-9	TRBJ2-5	NA	15	CASSPAGVGPETQYF	TGTGCCAGCAGCCCGGCCGGGGTAGGACCAGAGACCCAGTACTTC
many	TRBV7-9	TRBJ1-1	TRBD1	15	CASSLAGGMNTEAFF	TGTGCCAGCAGCTTAGCAGGGGGCATGAACACTGAAGCTTTCTTT
many	TRBV29-1	TRBJ1-1	TRBD1	13	CSARDRTNTEAFF	TGCAGCGCCCGGGACAGAACGAACACTGAAGCTTTCTTT
many	TRBV6-1	TRBJ1-2	NA	13	CASGGGQNYGYTF	TGTGCCAGCGGGGGGGGCCAGAACTATGGCTACACCTTC
NA	TRBV20-1	TRBJ1-1	TRBD1	13	CRASRGMNTEAFF	TGCCGTGCTAGCAGGGGGATGAACACTGAAGCTTTCTTC
many	TRBV27	TRBJ2-7	NA	12	CASRKWPYEQYF	TGTGCCAGCAGAAAGTGGCCCTACGAGCAGTACTTC